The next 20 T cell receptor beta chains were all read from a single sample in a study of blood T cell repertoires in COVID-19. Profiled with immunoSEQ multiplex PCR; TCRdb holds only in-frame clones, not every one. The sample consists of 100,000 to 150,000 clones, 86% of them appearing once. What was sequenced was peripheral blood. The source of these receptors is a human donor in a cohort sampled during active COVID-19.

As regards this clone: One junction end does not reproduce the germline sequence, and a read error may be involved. Written as DNA, the CDR3 is TGTGCCAGCAGTTACACCGCGGGCCGGGACACCCACTTC. This codes for CASSYTAGRDTHF. The V gene is TRBV6-6, the J gene TRBJ2-7, with a tentative D call TRBD1 (6 bases). The CDR3 consists of 13 residues. The germline CDR1 and CDR2 sequences are MNHNY and SVGAGI (reference sequence).

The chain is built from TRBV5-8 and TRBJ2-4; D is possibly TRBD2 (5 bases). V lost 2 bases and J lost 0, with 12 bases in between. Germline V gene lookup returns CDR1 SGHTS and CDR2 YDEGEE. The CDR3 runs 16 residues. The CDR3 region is CASSFEGELAKNIQYF. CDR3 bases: TGTGCCAGCAGCTTCGAGGGAGAACTAGCCAAAAACATTCAGTACTTC.

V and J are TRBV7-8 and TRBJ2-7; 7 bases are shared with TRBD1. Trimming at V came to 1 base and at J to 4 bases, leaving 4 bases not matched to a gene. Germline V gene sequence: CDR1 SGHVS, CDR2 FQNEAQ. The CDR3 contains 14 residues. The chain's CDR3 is CASSLVTGEYEQYF. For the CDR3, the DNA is TGTGCCAGCAGCTTAGTTACAGGGGAGTACGAGCAGTACTTC. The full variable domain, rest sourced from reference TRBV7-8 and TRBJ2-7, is GAGVSQSPRYKVAKRGQDVALRCDPISGHVSLFWYQQALGQGPEFLTYFQNEAQLDKSGLPSDRFFAERPEGSVSTLKIQRTQQEDSAVYLCASSLVTGEYEQYFGPGTRLTVT.

The CDR3: CASSPRGSPLHF. CDR3 DNA: TGTGCCAGCAGTCCCCGGGGTTCACCCCTCCACTTT. This chain joins TRBV12-3 or TRBV12-4 and TRBJ1-6; D ambiguous. Trimming took off 5 bases at V and 9 bases at J, with 8 bases between the two ends. The CDR3 sequence is 12 residues long.

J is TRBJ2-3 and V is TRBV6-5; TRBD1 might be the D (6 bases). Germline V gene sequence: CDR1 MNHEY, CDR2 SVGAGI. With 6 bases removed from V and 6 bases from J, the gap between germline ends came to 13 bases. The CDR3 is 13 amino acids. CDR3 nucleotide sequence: TGTGCCAGCAGACACCAAACAGGGGATACGCAGTATTTT. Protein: CASRHQTGDTQYF.

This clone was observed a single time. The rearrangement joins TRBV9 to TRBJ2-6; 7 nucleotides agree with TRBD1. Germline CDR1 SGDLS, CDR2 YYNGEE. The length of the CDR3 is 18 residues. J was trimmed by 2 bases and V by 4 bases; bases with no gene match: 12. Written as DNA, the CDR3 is TGTGCCAGCAGCCCAGGGACAGTTAATTTCCCTGGGGCCAACGTCCTGACTTTC. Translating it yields CASSPGTVNFPGANVLTF.

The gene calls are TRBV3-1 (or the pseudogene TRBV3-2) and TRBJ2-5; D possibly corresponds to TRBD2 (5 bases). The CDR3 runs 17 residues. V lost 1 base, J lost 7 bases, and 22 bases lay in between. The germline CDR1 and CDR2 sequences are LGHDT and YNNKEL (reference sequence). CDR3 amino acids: CASSQVQAGVLVGTQYF. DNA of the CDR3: TGTGCCAGCAGCCAAGTTCAGGCGGGCGTTCTGGTAGGGACCCAGTACTTC.

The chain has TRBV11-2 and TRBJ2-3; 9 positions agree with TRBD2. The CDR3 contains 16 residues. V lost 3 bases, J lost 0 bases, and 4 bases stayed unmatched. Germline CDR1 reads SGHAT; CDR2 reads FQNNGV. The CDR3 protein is CASSFPLAGSTDTQYF. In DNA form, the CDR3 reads TGTGCCAGCAGCTTCCCGCTAGCGGGAAGCACAGATACGCAGTATTTT. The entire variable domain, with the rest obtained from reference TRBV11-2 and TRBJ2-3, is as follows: EAGVAQSPRYKIIEKRQSVAFWCNPISGHATLYWYQQILGQGPKLLIQFQNNGVVDDSQLPKDRFSAERLKGVDSTLKIQPAKLEDSAVYLCASSFPLAGSTDTQYFGPGTRLTVL.

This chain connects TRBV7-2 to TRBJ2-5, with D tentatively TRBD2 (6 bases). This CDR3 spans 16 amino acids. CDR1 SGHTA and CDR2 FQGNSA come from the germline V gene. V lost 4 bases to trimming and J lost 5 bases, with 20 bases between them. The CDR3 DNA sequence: TGTGCCAGCAGCTGGGCGGGACGAACGACAAGGGAGACCCAGTACTTC. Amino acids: CASSWAGRTTRETQYF.

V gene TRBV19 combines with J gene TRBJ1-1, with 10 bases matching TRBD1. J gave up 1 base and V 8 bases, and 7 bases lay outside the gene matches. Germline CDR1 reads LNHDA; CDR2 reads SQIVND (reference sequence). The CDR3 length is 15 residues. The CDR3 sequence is CASSHRDRGNTEAFF. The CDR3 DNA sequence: TGTGCCAGTTCTCACCGGGACAGGGGGAACACTGAAGCTTTCTTT.

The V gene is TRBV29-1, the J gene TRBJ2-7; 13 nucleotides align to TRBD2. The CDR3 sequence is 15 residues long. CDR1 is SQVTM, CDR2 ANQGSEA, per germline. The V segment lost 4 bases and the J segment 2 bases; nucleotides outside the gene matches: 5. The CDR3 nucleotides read TGCAGCGTTGGAGAGGGGACTAGCGGGGCCTACGAGCAGTACTTC. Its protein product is CSVGEGTSGAYEQYF.

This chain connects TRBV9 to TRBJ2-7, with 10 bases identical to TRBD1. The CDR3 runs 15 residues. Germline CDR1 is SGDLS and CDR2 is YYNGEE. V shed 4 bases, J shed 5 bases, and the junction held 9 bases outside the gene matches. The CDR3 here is CASSPRGTGVNEQYF. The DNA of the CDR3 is TGTGCCAGCAGCCCTAGGGGGACAGGGGTGAACGAGCAGTACTTC.

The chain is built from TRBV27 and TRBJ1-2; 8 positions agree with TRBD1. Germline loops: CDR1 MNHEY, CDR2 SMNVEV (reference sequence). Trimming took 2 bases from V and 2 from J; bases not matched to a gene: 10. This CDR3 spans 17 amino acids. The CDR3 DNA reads TGTGCCAGCAGTTTACAGGACAGGGTTACCGACAACTATGGCTACACCTTC. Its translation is CASSLQDRVTDNYGYTF.

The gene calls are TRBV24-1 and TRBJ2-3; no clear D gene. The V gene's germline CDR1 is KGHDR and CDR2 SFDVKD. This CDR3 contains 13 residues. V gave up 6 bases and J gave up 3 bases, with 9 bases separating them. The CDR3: CATSTDVTDTQYF. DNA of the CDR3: TGTGCCACCAGTACAGACGTGACAGATACGCAGTATTTT.

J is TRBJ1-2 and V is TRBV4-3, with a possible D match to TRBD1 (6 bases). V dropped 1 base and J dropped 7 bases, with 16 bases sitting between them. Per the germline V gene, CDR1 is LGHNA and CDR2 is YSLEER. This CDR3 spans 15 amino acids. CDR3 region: CASSQVSGGIGGYTF. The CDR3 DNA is TGCGCCAGCAGCCAAGTATCGGGGGGCATTGGTGGCTACACCTTC.

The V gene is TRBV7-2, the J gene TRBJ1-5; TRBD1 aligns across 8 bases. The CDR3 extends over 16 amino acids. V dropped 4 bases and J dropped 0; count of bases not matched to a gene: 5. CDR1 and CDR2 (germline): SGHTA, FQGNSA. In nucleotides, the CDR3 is TGTGCCAGCAGCTATAAGACAGGGGTTAGCAATCAGCCCCAGCATTTT. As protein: CASSYKTGVSNQPQHF.

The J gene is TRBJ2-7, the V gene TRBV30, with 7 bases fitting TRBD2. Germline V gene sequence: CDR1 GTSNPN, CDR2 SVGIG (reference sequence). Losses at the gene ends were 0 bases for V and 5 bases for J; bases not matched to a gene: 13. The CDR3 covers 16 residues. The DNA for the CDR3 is TGTGCCTGGAGTGTCGGTGGCGGCGGGAGACTCCACGAGCAGTACTTC. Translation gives CAWSVGGGGRLHEQYF.

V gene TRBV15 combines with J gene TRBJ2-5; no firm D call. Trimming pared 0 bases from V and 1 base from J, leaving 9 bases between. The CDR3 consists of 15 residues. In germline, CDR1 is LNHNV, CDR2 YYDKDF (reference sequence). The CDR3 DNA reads TGTGCCACCAGCAGAGATCGGCAGGCCCAAGAGACCCAGTACTTC. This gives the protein CATSRDRQAQETQYF.

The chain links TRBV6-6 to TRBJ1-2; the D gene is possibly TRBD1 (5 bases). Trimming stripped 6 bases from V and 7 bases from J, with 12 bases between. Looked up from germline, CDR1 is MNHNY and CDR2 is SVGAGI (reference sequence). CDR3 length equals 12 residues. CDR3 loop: CASRGQGGGYTF. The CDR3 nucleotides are TGTGCCAGCAGAGGGCAGGGAGGTGGCTACACCTTC.

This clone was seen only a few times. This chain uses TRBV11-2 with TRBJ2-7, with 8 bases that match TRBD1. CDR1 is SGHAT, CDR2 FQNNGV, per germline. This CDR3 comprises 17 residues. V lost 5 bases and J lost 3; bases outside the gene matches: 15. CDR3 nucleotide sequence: TGTGCCAGCAGCCCGACATCAGGACAGGGAGGAAACTACGAGCAGTACTTC. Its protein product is CASSPTSGQGGNYEQYF.